By share, the clone carrying this T cell receptor beta chain ranks as medium-sized. Its antigen is undetermined. The sample belongs to a study of human T cells and chemical hapten exposure. Study at large: It was small differences in pooled library volume that mainly caused per-sample TCR yields to vary. General study findings and limits: In comparison with controls, expanded TCRs gave rise to a significantly larger number of large CDR3 similarity clusters.

MiXCR, applied by TCRdb to the RACE reads, yields one record per CDR3 protein. The table lists some 43,000 distinct CDR3 sequences, just under 4% of them singletons. This CDR3 has 10 residues. The ends were cut back, 6 bases at V and 6 bases at J, with 3 bases in the middle. The germline V gene has CDR1 LGHDT and CDR2 YNNKEL (reference sequence). This sample's time point: patch test 1, 2 weeks after DPC sensitization. Treatment: therapeutic diphenylcyclopropenone sensitization with weekly scalp DPC. The authors extracted total RNA from unfractionated whole blood. The chain is built from TRBV3-1 and TRBJ1-5, with no clear D. The source was whole blood, collected in connection with sensitization to the hapten diphenylcyclopropenone (DPC). This TCR derives from a man in his fifties with alopecia areata. Some clones in this sample may be carry-over from other donors' samples. The CDR3 region is CASRGQPQHF. DNA of the CDR3: TGTGCCAGCAGGGGTCAGCCCCAGCATTTT.